This T cell receptor beta chain comes out of a study of T-cell memory formation after mild COVID-19. Per germline, CDR1 SGHVS and CDR2 FQNEAQ. The CDR3 is 14 amino acids. Trimming cost V 1 base and J 4 bases, with 10 bases left between them. TCRdb passed the 5' RACE reads through MiXCR, listing each CDR3 protein once. The data hold 400,000 to 500,000 distinct CDR3 sequences, with over 15% observed a single time. The specimen was PBMCs or a T cell subset sorted from them (not recorded which). This chain uses TRBV7-8 with TRBJ1-2, with D possibly TRBD1 on 6 matching bases. This clonotype originated in a man between 18 and 35 years old who had mild COVID-19 (a few samples of this study predate the infection). Cell type and time point are not known. This CDR3 reads CASSLEGDLYGYTF. CDR3 DNA: TGTGCCAGCAGCTTAGAGGGGGACCTCTATGGCTACACCTTC.